The 10 T cell receptor delta chains in this list originate from one sample, sequenced in a study of gamma-delta chains in newborns, infants, children. TCRdb fed the reads into CATT to redo clone calling. The sample lists around 6,000 delta-chain clones, roughly 1.9% seen once, with under 15% in the top ten. Sequencing was done on a sample of blood. The receptors originated from a child who was a newborn, infant or young child, either healthy, febrile or measles-vaccinated (not recorded which).

Only a few counts were recorded for this clone. A much larger clone differs by one base, so this may be a read error. J is TRDJ3 and V is TRDV2; TRDD3 matches at 7 bases. Germline V CDR1 and CDR2: GEAIGNYY, EKD. This CDR3 has 21 amino acids. With V trimmed by 0 bases and J by 1 base, 14 bases remained unmatched. The CDR3 loop reads CACDTVLGGTRDSWDTRQMFF. The CDR3 nucleotides are TGTGCCTGTGACACCGTTCTGGGGGGTACGCGGGATTCCTGGGACACCCGACAGATGTTTTTC.

By proportion, this clone is medium-sized (0.01 to 0.1%). Other DNA sequences in this specimen translate into the identical CDR3. The CDR3 DNA reads TGTGCCTGTGACACCGCCGGGGGTGCCTGGGACACCCGACAGATGTTTTTC. This translates into CACDTAGGAWDTRQMFF. The chain recombines TRDV2 with TRDJ3; TRDD3 might be the D (5 bases). The germline CDR1 and CDR2 sequences are GEAIGNYY and EKD. The CDR3 extends over 17 amino acids. Trimming pared 0 bases from V and 2 bases from J, leaving 10 bases between.

With regard to this clone: TCRdb attributes to this sequence the protein of a much larger clone, which differs from the DNA translation at residue 15; a read error is likely, and the protein displayed is translated from the DNA. The V and J genes are TRDV2 and TRDJ3; maybe TRDD3 (6 bases). Germline V CDR1 and CDR2: GEAIGNYY, EKD. This CDR3 contains 17 residues. Written as DNA, the CDR3 is TGTGCCTGTGACTTCACTGGGAGCTCCTGGGACACCCGACAGATTTTTTTC. This translates into CACDFTGSSWDTRQIFF.

This clone is categorized as medium-sized. The V gene is TRDV2, the J gene TRDJ3; D is uncertain. This CDR3 has 19 amino acids. Per the germline V gene, CDR1 is GEAIGNYY and CDR2 is EKD. The ends were cut back, 0 bases at V and 0 bases at J, with 14 bases in the middle. The CDR3 DNA follows: TGTGCCTGTGACACCATGGCGGATCTTCGCTCCTGGGACACCCGACAGATGTTTTTC. Translation gives CACDTMADLRSWDTRQMFF.

A word on this clone: TCRdb's listed protein matches a much larger clone and diverges from this DNA's translation at residue 10, likely through a read error; the protein shown comes from the DNA. The chain joins TRDV2 to TRDJ2; 8 bases fit TRDD3. There are 15 residues in the CDR3. Germline CDR1 GEAIGNYY, CDR2 EKD. V lost 3 bases to trimming and J lost 6 bases; unmatched junction nucleotides: 8. CDR3 sequence (DNA): TGTGCCTGTGACCCGATGGTGGGGGATCCAGCACAACTCTTCTTT. Its protein product is CACDPMVGDPAQLFF.

This clone showed up just a few times. The J gene is TRDJ3, the V gene TRDV2; tentative D call: TRDD3 (6 bases). The CDR3 sequence is 21 residues long. Trimming left V 0 bases short and J 0 bases short, with 20 bases between. CDR1 and CDR2 (germline): GEAIGNYY, EKD. The CDR3 reads CACDTVRILVDTSWDTRQMFF. Here the CDR3 DNA reads TGTGCCTGTGACACCGTGCGGATACTGGTGGATACCTCCTGGGACACCCGACAGATGTTTTTC.

Notes on this clone: A far larger clone is off by one base, so a read error is likely. Other DNA sequences of this sample code for an identical CDR3. The rearrangement joins TRDV2 to TRDJ2, with TRDD3 identical over 13 bases. The CDR3 is made up of 16 amino acids. Germline CDR1 and CDR2: GEAIGNYY and EKD. CDR3 bases: TGCGCCTGTGACGTACTGGGGGATACGGGGACAGCACAACTCTTCTTT. Translation: CACDVLGDTGTAQLFF.

This clone counts as large (0.1 to 1%). This sample includes further DNA sequences coding for the same CDR3. The chain carries TRDV2 and TRDJ2, with TRDD3 matching 9 bases. J lost 6 bases, V lost 1 base, and 5 bases had no gene match. This CDR3 region has 15 residues. Germline V CDR1 and CDR2: GEAIGNYY, EKD. The CDR3 sequence: CACDTLGDHAAQLFF. CDR3 DNA: TGTGCCTGTGACACGCTGGGGGATCATGCAGCACAACTCTTCTTT.

With respect to this clone: TCRdb pairs this DNA with a much larger clone's protein that differs at residue 4, likely a read error; the protein shown was translated from the DNA. The same CDR3 is also encoded by other DNA sequences in this sample. The chain couples TRDV2 to TRDJ3; 9 bases agree with TRDD3. The trim removed 5 bases at V and 0 bases at J, leaving 7 bases unmatched. This CDR3 contains 18 residues. The V gene's germline CDR1 is GEAIGNYY and CDR2 EKD. Here the CDR3 DNA reads TGTGCCTGTGGCGTACTGGGGGAAAGCTCCTGGGACACCCGACAGATGTTTTTC. Translating it yields CACGVLGESSWDTRQMFF.

A remark on this clone: A read error is likely here: a far larger clone is one base away. At the DNA level, this CDR3 is encoded by other sequences in the same sample as well. The DNA for the CDR3 is TGTGCCTGTGACACCCTACTGGGGGATACCACAGCACAACTCTTCTTT. The encoded protein is CACDTLLGDTTAQLFF. The genes are TRDV2 and TRDJ2; 12 bases fit TRDD3. The CDR3 length is 16 residues. With 0 bases clipped from V and 5 bases from J, the junction kept 3 bases outside the gene matches. Germline V gene lookup returns CDR1 GEAIGNYY and CDR2 EKD.